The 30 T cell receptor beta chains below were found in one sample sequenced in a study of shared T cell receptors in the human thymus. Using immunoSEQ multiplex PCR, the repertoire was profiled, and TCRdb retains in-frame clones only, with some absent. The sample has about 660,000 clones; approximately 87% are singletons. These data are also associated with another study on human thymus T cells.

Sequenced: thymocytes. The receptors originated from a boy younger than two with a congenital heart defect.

The DNA of the CDR3 is TGTGCCAGCACCGCCGGGGGGGCTGAAGCTTTCTTT. This encodes CASTAGGAEAFF. The gene calls are TRBV28 and TRBJ1-1; maybe TRBD1 (5 bases). This CDR3 contains 12 residues. V dropped 7 bases and J dropped 6 bases, with 12 bases sitting between them. Germline lookup yields CDR1 MDHEN and CDR2 SYDVKM.

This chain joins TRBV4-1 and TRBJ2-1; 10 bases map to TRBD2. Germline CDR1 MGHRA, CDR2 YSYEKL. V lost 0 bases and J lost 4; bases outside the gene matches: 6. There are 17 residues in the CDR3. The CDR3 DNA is TGCGCCAGCAGCCAAGATGGTAGCGGGAGGCCTTACAATGAGCAGTTCTTC. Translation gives CASSQDGSGRPYNEQFF.

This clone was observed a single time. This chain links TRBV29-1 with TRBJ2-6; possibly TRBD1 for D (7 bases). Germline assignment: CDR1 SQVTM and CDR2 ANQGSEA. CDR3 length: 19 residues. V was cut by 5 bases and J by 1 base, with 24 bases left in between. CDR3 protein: CSVYVLDRARGSGANVLTF. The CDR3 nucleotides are TGCAGCGTTTACGTCCTTGACAGGGCCCGGGGGTCTGGGGCCAACGTCCTGACTTTC.

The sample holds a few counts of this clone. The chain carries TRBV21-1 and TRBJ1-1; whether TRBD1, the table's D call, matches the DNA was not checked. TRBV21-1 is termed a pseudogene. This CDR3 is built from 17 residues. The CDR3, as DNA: TGTGCCAGCAGCCCTGAGGAGGACAGGGGGCTGAACACTGAAGCTTTCTTT. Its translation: CASSPEEDRGLNTEAFF.

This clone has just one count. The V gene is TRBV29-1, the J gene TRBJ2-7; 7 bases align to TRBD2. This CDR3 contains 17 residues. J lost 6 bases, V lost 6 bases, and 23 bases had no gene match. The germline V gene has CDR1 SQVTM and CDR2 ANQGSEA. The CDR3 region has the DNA TGCAGCGTCCCAAAGGGCCCTAGCGGCTCACCGAGGGCCGAGCAGTACTTC. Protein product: CSVPKGPSGSPRAEQYF.

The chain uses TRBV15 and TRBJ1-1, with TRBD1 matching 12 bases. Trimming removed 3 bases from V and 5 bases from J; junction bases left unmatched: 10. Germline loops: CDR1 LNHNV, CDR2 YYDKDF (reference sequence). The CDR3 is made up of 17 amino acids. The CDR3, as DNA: TGTGCCACCAGCAGGGTGGGACAGGGGGCTAGAATGACTGAAGCTTTCTTT. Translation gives CATSRVGQGARMTEAFF.

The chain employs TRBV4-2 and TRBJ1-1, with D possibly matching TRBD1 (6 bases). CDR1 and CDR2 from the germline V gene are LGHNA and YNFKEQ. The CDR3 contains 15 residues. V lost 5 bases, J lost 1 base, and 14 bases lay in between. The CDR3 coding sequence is TGTGCCAGCAGCAAGGGCCCAGGGGAGAACACTGAAGCTTTCTTT. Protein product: CASSKGPGENTEAFF.

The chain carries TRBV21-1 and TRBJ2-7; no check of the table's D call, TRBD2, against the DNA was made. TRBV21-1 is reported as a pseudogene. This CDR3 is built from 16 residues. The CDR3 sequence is CASSKRASGRVSEQYF. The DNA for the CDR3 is TGTGCCAGCAGCAAACGGGCTAGCGGGAGGGTATCCGAGCAGTACTTC.

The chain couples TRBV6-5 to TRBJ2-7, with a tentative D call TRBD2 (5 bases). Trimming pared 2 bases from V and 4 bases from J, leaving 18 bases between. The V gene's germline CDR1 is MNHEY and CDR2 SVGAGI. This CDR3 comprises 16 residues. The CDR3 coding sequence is TGTGCCAGCAGTTACCCCCGTCGAGCGGACGGGTACGAGCAGTACTTC. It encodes CASSYPRRADGYEQYF.

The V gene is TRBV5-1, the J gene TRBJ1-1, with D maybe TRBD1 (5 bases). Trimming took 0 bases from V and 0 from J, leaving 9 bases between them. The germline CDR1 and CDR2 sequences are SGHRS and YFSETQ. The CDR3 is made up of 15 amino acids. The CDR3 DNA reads TGCGCCAGCAGCTTGGTTGGGGGGATGAACACTGAAGCTTTCTTT. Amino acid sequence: CASSLVGGMNTEAFF.

For the CDR3, the DNA is TGTGCCAGCAGTGGGCCCGGGACAGGGACTGAAGCTTTCTTT. It specifies CASSGPGTGTEAFF. The chain joins TRBV28 to TRBJ1-1, with 9 bases that match TRBD1. The V and J ends lost 5 bases and 5 bases, in that order; junction bases with no gene match: 6. The CDR3 runs 14 residues. Germline V gene lookup returns CDR1 MDHEN and CDR2 SYDVKM.

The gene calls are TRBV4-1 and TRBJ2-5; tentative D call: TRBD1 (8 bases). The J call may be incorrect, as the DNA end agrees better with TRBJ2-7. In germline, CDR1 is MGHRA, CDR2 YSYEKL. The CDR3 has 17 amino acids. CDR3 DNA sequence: TGCGCCAGCAGCCAAGTCCACCCAAGCGGGACAGGATACGAGCAGTACTTC. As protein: CASSQVHPSGTGYEQYF.

DNA of the CDR3: TGTGCCAGCAGCCCTCGACAGGGCATCACCGAGCAGTACTTC. It encodes CASSPRQGITEQYF. The rearrangement links TRBV11-3 to TRBJ2-7; 7 bases agree with TRBD1. Per the germline V gene, CDR1 is SGHNT and CDR2 is YENEEA. The CDR3 is 14 amino acids. After removal of 5 bases from V and 6 bases from J, the junction contained 10 bases not matched to a gene.

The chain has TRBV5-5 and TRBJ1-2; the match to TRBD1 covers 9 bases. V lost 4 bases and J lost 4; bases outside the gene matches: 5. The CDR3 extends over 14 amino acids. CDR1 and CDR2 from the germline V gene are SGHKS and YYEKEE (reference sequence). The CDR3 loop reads CASSQDRGPYGYTF. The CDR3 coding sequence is TGTGCCAGCAGCCAGGACAGGGGACCCTATGGCTACACCTTC.

CDR3 loop: CVRSLERLAGSADTQYF. The CDR3 region has the DNA TGTGTCAGAAGCTTAGAGCGTCTAGCGGGAAGTGCAGATACGCAGTATTTT. The gene calls are TRBV7-5 and TRBJ2-3; TRBD2, as called in the table, went unchecked against the DNA. TRBV7-5 is marked as a pseudogene. This CDR3 has 17 amino acids.

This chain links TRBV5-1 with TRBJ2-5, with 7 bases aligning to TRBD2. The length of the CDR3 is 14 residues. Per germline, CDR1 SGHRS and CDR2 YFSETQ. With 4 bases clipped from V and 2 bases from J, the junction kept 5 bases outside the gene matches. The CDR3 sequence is CASSRWGGQETQYF. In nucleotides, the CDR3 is TGCGCCAGCAGCCGCTGGGGGGGGCAAGAGACCCAGTACTTC.

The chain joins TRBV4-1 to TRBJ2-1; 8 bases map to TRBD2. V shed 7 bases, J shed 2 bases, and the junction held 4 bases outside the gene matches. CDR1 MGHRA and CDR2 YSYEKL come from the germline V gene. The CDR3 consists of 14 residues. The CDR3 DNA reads TGCGCCAGCAAGCGGGAGAACCCCTACAATGAGCAGTTCTTC. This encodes CASKRENPYNEQFF.

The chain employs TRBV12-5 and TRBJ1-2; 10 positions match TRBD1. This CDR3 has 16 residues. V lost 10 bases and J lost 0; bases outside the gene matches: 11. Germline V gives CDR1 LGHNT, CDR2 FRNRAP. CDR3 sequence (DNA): TGTGCTACTACTTTGACAGGGGGCCAAGCTAACTATGGCTACACCTTC. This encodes CATTLTGGQANYGYTF.

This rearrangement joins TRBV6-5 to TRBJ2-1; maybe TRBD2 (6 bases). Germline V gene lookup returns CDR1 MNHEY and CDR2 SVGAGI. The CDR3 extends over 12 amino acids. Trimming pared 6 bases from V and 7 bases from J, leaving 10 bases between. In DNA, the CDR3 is TGTGCCAGCAGCCCCGGGAGAAATGAGCAGTTCTTC. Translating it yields CASSPGRNEQFF.

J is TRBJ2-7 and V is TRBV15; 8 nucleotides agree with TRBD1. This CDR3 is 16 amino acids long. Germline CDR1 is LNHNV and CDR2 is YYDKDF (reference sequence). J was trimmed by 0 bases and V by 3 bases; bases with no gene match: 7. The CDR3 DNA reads TGTGCCACCAGCAGCCGCCAGGACAGGGTCTCCTACGAGCAGTACTTC. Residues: CATSSRQDRVSYEQYF. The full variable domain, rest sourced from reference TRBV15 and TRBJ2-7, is DAMVIQNPRYQVTQFGKPVTLSCSQTLNHNVMYWYQQKSSQAPKLLFHYYDKDFNNEADTPDNFQSRRPNTSFCFLDIRSPGLGDTAMYLCATSSRQDRVSYEQYFGPGTRLTVT.

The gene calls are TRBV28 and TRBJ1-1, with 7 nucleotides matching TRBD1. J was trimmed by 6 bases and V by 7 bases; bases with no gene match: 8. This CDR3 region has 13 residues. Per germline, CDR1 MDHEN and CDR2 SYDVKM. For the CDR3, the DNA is TGTGCCAGCAAGCGACAGGGTATCGCTGAAGCTTTCTTT. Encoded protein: CASKRQGIAEAFF.

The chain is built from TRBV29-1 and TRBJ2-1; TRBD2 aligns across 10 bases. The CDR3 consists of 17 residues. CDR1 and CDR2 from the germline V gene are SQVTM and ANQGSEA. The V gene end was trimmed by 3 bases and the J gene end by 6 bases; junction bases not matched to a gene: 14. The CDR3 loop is CSVDKNEREGRVNEQFF. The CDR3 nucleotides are TGCAGCGTTGATAAGAACGAGCGGGAGGGCCGGGTCAATGAGCAGTTCTTC.

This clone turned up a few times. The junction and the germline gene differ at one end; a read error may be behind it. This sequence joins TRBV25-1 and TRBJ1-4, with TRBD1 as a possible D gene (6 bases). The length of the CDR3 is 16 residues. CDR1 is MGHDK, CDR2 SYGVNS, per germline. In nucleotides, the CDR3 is TGTGCCAGCAGTGAGGGGGGGCTGACAACCAATGAAAAACTGTTTTTT. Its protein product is CASSEGGLTTNEKLFF.

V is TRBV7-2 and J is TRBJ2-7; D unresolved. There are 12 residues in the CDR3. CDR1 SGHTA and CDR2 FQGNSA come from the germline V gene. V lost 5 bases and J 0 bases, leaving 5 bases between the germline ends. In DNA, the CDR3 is TGTGCCAGCAGCCCTCCCTCCTACGAGCAGTACTTC. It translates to CASSPPSYEQYF.

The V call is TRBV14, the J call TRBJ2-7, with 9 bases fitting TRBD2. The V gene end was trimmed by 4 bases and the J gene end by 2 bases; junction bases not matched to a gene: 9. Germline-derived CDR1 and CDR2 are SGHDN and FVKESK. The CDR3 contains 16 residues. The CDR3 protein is CASSPLGGRDPYEQYF. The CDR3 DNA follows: TGTGCCAGCAGCCCCCTCGGCGGGAGGGACCCCTACGAGCAGTACTTC.

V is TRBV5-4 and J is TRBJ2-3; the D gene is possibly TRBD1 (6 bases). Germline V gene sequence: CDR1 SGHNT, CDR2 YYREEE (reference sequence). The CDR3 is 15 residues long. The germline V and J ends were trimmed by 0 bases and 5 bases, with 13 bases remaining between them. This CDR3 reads CASSLARGRIDTQYF. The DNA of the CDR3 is TGTGCCAGCAGCTTGGCCAGGGGTAGGATAGATACGCAGTATTTT. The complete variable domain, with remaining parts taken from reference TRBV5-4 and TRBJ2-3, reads ETGVTQSPTHLIKTRGQQVTLRCSSQSGHNTVSWYQQALGQGPQFIFQYYREEENGRGNFPPRFSGLQFPNYSSELNVNALELDDSALYLCASSLARGRIDTQYFGPGTRLTVL.

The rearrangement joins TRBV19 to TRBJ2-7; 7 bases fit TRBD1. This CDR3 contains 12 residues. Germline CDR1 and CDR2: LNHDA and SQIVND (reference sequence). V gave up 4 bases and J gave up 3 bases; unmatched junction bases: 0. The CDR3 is CASSRTGYEQYF. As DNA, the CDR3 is TGTGCCAGTAGTAGGACAGGCTACGAGCAGTACTTC.

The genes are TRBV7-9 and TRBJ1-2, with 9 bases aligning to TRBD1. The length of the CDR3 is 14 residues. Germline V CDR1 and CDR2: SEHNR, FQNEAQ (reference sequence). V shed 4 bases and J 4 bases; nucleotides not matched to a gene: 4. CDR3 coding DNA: TGTGCCAGCAGCTCACAGGGGGCCCTCTATGGCTACACCTTC. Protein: CASSSQGALYGYTF.

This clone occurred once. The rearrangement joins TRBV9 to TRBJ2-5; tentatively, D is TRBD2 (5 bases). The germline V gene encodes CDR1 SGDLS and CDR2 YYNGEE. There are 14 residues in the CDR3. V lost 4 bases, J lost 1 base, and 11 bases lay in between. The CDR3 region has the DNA TGTGCCAGCAGCCCGGCGAGCGGCCAAGAGACCCAGTACTTC. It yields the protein CASSPASGQETQYF.

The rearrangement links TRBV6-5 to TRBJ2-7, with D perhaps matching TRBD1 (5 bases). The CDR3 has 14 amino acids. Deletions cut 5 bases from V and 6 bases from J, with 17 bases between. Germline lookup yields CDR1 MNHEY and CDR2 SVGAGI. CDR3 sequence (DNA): TGTGCCAGCAGTGGACGCCCGCAGGGTATCGAGCAGTACTTC. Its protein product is CASSGRPQGIEQYF.